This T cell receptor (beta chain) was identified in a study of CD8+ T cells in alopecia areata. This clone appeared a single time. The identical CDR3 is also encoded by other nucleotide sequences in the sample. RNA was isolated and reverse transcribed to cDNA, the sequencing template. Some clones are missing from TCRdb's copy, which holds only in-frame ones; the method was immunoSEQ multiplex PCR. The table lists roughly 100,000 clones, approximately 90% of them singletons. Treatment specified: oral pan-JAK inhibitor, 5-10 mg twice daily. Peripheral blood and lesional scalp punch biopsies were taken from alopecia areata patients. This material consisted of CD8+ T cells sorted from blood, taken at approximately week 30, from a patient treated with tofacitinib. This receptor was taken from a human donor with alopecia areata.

The CDR3 region has the DNA TGCGCCAGCAGCCAAGAATACAGGGGGAGGTACGAGCAGTACTTC. Encoded protein: CASSQEYRGRYEQYF. The chain employs TRBV4-1 and TRBJ2-7, with 8 bases matching TRBD1. The CDR3 spans 15 residues. With V trimmed by 0 bases and J by 4 bases, 5 bases remained unmatched. Germline CDR1 and CDR2: MGHRA and YSYEKL.